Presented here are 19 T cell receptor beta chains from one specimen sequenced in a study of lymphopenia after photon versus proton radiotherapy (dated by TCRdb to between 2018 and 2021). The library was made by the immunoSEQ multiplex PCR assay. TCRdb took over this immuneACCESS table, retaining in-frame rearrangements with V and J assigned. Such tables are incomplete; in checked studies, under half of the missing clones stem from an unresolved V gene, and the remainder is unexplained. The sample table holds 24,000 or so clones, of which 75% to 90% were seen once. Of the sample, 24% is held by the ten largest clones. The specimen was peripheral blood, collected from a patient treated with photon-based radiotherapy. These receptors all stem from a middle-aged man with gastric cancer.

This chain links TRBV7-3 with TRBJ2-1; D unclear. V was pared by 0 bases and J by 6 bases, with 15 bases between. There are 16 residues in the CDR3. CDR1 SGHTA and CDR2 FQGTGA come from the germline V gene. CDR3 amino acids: CASSLTSSKGLNEQFF. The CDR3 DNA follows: TGTGCCAGCAGCTTAACCTCGTCGAAAGGCCTCAATGAGCAGTTCTTC.

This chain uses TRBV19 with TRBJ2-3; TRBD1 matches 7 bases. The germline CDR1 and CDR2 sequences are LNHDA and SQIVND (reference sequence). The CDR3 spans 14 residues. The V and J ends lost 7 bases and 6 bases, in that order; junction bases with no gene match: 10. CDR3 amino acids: CASTPQGVGDTQYF. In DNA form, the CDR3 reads TGTGCCAGTACCCCGCAGGGGGTCGGGGATACGCAGTATTTT.

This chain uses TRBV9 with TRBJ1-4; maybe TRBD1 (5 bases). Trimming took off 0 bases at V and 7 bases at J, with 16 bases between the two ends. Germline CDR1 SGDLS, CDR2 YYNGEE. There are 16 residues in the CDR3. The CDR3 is CASSVGSGQGSEKLFF. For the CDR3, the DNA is TGTGCCAGCAGCGTAGGGTCGGGGCAGGGCTCTGAAAAACTGTTTTTT.

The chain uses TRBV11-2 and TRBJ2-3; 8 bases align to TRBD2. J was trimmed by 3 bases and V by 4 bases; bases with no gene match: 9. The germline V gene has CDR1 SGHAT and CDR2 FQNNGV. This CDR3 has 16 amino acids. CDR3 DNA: TGTGCCAGCAGCTACCAAACCGGGGGGGTTACAGATACGCAGTATTTT. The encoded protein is CASSYQTGGVTDTQYF. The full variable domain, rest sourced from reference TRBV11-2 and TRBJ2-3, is EAGVAQSPRYKIIEKRQSVAFWCNPISGHATLYWYQQILGQGPKLLIQFQNNGVVDDSQLPKDRFSAERLKGVDSTLKIQPAKLEDSAVYLCASSYQTGGVTDTQYFGPGTRLTVL.

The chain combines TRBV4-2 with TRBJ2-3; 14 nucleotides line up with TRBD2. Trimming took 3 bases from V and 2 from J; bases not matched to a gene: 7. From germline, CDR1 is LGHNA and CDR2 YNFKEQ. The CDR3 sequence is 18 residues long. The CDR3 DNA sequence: TGTGCCAGCAGCCAGCCGGGACTAGCGGGGGACGACACAGATACGCAGTATTTT. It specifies CASSQPGLAGDDTDTQYF.

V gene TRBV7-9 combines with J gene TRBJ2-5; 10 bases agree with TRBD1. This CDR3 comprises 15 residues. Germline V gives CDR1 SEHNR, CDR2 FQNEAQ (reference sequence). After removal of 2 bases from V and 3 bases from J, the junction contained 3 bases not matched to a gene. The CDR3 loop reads CASSLRGTGEETQYF. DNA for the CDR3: TGTGCCAGCAGCTTACGCGGGACAGGGGAAGAGACCCAGTACTTC.

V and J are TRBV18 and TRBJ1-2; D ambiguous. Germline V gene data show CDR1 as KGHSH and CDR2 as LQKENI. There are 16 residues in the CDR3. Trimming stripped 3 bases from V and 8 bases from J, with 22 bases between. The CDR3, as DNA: TGTGCCAGCTCACCCCTGATGGTCCATGGGAGATCCGGCTACACCTTC. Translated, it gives CASSPLMVHGRSGYTF.

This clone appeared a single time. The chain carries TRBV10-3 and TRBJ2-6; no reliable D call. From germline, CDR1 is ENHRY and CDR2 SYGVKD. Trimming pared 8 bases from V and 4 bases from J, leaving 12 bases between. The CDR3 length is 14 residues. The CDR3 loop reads CAIADRTGANVLTF. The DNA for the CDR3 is TGTGCCATCGCAGATCGCACCGGGGCCAACGTCCTGACTTTC.

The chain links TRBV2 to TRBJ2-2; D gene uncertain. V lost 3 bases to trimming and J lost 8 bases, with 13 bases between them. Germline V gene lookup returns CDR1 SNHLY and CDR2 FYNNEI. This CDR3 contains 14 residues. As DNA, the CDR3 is TGTGCCAGCAGTGAGGTATCAGTCGGTGGGGAGCTGTTTTTT. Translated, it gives CASSEVSVGGELFF.

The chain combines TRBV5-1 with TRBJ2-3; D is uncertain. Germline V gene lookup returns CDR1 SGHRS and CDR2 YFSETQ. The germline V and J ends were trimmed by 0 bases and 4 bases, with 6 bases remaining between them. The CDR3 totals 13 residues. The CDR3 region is CASSLGSADTQYF. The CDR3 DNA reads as TGCGCCAGCAGCTTGGGTTCCGCAGATACGCAGTATTTT.

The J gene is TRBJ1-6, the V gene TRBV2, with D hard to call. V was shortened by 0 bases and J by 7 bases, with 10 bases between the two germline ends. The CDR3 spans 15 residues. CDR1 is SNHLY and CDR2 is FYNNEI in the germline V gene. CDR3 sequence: CASSEAPMGNSPLHF. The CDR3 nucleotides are TGTGCCAGCAGTGAAGCACCTATGGGGAATTCACCCCTCCACTTT. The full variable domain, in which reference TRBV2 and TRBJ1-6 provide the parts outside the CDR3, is EPEVTQTPSHQVTQMGQEVILRCVPISNHLYFYWYRQILGQKVEFLVSFYNNEISEKSEIFDDQFSVERPDGSNFTLKIRSTKLEDSAMYFCASSEAPMGNSPLHFGNGTRLTVT.

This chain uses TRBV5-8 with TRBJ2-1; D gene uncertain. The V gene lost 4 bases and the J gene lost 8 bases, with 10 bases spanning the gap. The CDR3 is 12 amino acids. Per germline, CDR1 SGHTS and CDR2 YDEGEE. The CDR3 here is CASSAMLHEQFF. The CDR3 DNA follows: TGTGCCAGCAGCGCCATGCTGCATGAGCAGTTCTTC.

The CDR3 protein is CASSLGTGRGYTF. CDR3 sequence (DNA): TGTGCCAGCAGCTTAGGGACAGGGCGCGGCTACACCTTC. The chain has TRBV7-2 and TRBJ1-2, with 8 bases lining up with TRBD1. J was trimmed by 8 bases and V by 1 base; bases with no gene match: 3. Germline values: CDR1 SGHTA, CDR2 FQGNSA. This CDR3 has 13 amino acids.

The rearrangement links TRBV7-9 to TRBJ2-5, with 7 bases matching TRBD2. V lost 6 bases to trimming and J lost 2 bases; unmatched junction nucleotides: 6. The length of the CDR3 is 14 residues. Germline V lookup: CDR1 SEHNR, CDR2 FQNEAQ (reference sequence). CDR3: CASRAGGLQETQYF. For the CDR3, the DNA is TGTGCCAGCAGAGCTGGGGGACTACAAGAGACCCAGTACTTC.

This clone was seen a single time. CDR3 loop: CASSSYTRWDTQYF. Here the CDR3 DNA reads TGTGCCAGCAGCTCCTACACCCGATGGGATACGCAGTATTTT. The chain joins TRBV11-2 to TRBJ2-3, with D unresolved. Germline V gene data show CDR1 as SGHAT and CDR2 as FQNNGV. This CDR3 has 14 residues. V lost 4 bases and J 6 bases, leaving 14 bases between the germline ends.

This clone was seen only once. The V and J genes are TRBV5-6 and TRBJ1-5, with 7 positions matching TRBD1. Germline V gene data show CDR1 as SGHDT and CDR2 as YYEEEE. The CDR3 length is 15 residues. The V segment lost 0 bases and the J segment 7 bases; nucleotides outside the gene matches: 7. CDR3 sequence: CASSLVLDRDQPQHF. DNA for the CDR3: TGTGCCAGCAGCTTGGTCCTCGACAGGGACCAGCCCCAGCATTTT.

The CDR3, as DNA: TGTGCCAGCTCACCAACAGGGCCTAAAGAGACCCAGTACTTC. This codes for CASSPTGPKETQYF. The chain joins TRBV18 to TRBJ2-5; a possible D gene is TRBD1 (6 bases). The germline V gene encodes CDR1 KGHSH and CDR2 LQKENI. With 2 bases removed from V and 3 bases from J, the gap between germline ends came to 10 bases. The CDR3 runs to 14 residues.

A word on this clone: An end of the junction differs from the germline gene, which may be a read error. CDR3 in DNA: TGTGCCAGCAGCCCCCAGGAGGGGGCCTCCAACAATGAGCAGTTCTTC. It specifies CASSPQEGASNNEQFF. The chain recombines TRBV11-2 with TRBJ2-1, with D perhaps matching TRBD1 (7 bases). Germline V CDR1 and CDR2: SGHAT, FQNNGV. CDR3 length equals 16 residues.

The CDR3 DNA follows: TGCAGCGTTGGGGGACAGCTGAACACTGAAGCTTTCTTT. As protein: CSVGGQLNTEAFF. This chain uses TRBV29-1 with TRBJ1-1; 7 bases match TRBD1. V was clipped by 4 bases and J by 0 bases; unmatched bases: 2. This CDR3 comprises 13 residues. Germline V gene data show CDR1 as SQVTM and CDR2 as ANQGSEA.